The 29 T cell receptor beta chains reported below all come from one sample, sequenced in a study of T cells in Graves' hyperthyroidism and ophthalmopathy. The investigators amplified TCR beta CDR3 regions from RNA transcripts. A set of HTBI primers served as the primers for a first-round RT-PCR of the TCR CDR3. TCRdb analysed the multiplex PCR reads with MiXCR anew, one entry per CDR3 protein. The sample consists of 750,000 to 900,000 distinct CDR3 sequences, about two fifths of them appearing once. The sample consisted of blood. The receptors originated from a man aged 18 to 29 with Graves' hyperthyroidism.

This clonotype was counted at least ten times. CDR3 sequence: CATSDSGTGTYEQYF. In DNA form, the CDR3 reads TGTGCCACCAGTGATTCCGGGACAGGGACGTACGAGCAGTACTTC. The V gene is TRBV24-1, the J gene TRBJ2-7; 9 nucleotides match TRBD1. J lost 4 bases, V lost 2 bases, and 5 bases had no gene match. This CDR3 is built from 15 residues. The germline CDR1 and CDR2 sequences are KGHDR and SFDVKD.

This clonotype has just one count. This chain joins TRBV2 and TRBJ2-7; D possibly corresponds to TRBD2 (6 bases). CDR1 SNHLY and CDR2 FYNNEI come from the germline V gene. Trimming took 8 bases from V and 0 from J, leaving 26 bases between them. The CDR3 spans 18 residues. The CDR3: CASLVAVREAWGSYEQYF. CDR3 sequence (DNA): TGTGCCAGCCTGGTGGCGGTGAGGGAGGCCTGGGGCTCCTACGAGCAGTACTTC.

The chain uses TRBV5-6 and TRBJ2-5; D is unclear. The germline V and J ends were trimmed by 5 bases and 5 bases, with 16 bases remaining between them. There are 14 residues in the CDR3. The germline V gene has CDR1 SGHDT and CDR2 YYEEEE. In DNA, the CDR3 is TGTGCCAGCAGTTTATGGGCCGATGGGGAGACCCAGTACTTC. Translated, it gives CASSLWADGETQYF.

At least ten counts were recorded for this clonotype. The chain couples TRBV29-1 to TRBJ2-7; tentatively, D is TRBD2 (6 bases). Trimming cost V 3 bases and J 0 bases, with 12 bases left between them. This CDR3 is 14 amino acids long. CDR1 and CDR2 (germline): SQVTM, ANQGSEA. CDR3 coding DNA: TGCAGCGTTGATGTGGGGGGAAGCTCCTACGAGCAGTACTTC. Translating gives CSVDVGGSSYEQYF.

The chain couples TRBV4-1 to TRBJ1-6; D might be TRBD1 (6 bases). Germline V CDR1 and CDR2: MGHRA, YSYEKL. The ends were cut back, 2 bases at V and 6 bases at J, with 11 bases in the middle. The CDR3 totals 15 residues. Here the CDR3 reads CASSQRGQSNSPLHF. The DNA for the CDR3 is TGCGCCAGCAGCCAAAGAGGACAGTCTAATTCACCCCTCCACTTT.

The chain recombines TRBV14 with TRBJ1-5; no firm D call. This CDR3 is built from 14 residues. V lost 1 base and J 7 bases, leaving 11 bases between the germline ends. In germline, CDR1 is SGHDN, CDR2 FVKESK. The CDR3 spells CASSQAGSRQPQHF. CDR3 coding DNA: TGTGCCAGCAGCCAAGCGGGATCTAGACAGCCCCAGCATTTT.

The chain uses TRBV20-1 and TRBJ2-2; D uncertain. V lost 1 base and J 2 bases, leaving 11 bases between the germline ends. The CDR3 has 15 residues. The germline CDR1 and CDR2 sequences are DFQATT and SNEGSKA (reference sequence). This CDR3 reads CSARAPADNTGELFF. CDR3 DNA sequence: TGCAGTGCTAGAGCCCCGGCGGACAACACCGGGGAGCTGTTTTTT.

V usage is TRBV10-3 and J usage is TRBJ2-7; D is uncertain. V gave up 4 bases and J gave up 0 bases, with 10 bases separating them. The CDR3 extends over 14 amino acids. Germline assignment: CDR1 ENHRY and CDR2 SYGVKD. This CDR3 is CAISGSLRSYEQYF. Here the CDR3 DNA reads TGTGCCATCAGTGGAAGTTTGCGCTCCTACGAGCAGTACTTC.

The sample holds many counts of this clonotype. The rearrangement joins TRBV7-3 to TRBJ1-1; D unclear. This CDR3 contains 14 residues. Per germline, CDR1 SGHTA and CDR2 FQGTGA. V lost 1 base, J lost 3 bases, and 9 bases lay in between. The CDR3 DNA is TGTGCCAGCAGCTTAAGGGGAGAGGACACTGAAGCTTTCTTT. As protein: CASSLRGEDTEAFF.

As for this clonotype: Possible read error: a much larger clone is one base away. The chain has TRBV10-3 and TRBJ2-7; possible D gene TRBD1, 5 bases. This CDR3 contains 13 residues. CDR1 and CDR2 (germline): ENHRY, SYGVKD. The V end was cut by 4 bases, the J end by 3 bases, with 10 bases between. CDR3 loop: CAISGEQVYEQYF. The CDR3 nucleotides are TGTGCCATCAGTGGCGAACAGGTCTACGAGCAGTACTTC.

This clonotype came up many times. CDR3 DNA sequence: TGCAGTGCGGAAGGGGTAGGCTATGGCTACACCTTC. Its protein product is CSAEGVGYGYTF. This chain connects TRBV20-1 to TRBJ1-2; perhaps TRBD1 as D (5 bases). CDR1 and CDR2 (germline): DFQATT, SNEGSKA (reference sequence). V shed 6 bases and J shed 4 bases, with 12 bases lying between them. The CDR3 is 12 residues long.

The CDR3 loop reads CAISVWQGMNTEAFF. Written as DNA, the CDR3 is TGTGCCATCAGTGTGTGGCAGGGGATGAACACTGAAGCTTTCTTT. The chain is built from TRBV10-3 and TRBJ1-1, with a possible D match to TRBD1 (6 bases). The CDR3 runs 15 residues. Germline CDR1 reads ENHRY; CDR2 reads SYGVKD. Trimming pared 4 bases from V and 0 bases from J, leaving 12 bases between.

CDR3 coding DNA: TGCAGTGCTAGAGATCGGTCGACTTGGGGCACTGAAGCTTTCTTT. It encodes CSARDRSTWGTEAFF. The V call is TRBV20-1, the J call TRBJ1-1, with D unclear. The CDR3 consists of 15 residues. CDR1 and CDR2 from the germline V gene are DFQATT and SNEGSKA (reference sequence). V lost 0 bases to trimming and J lost 4 bases, with 15 bases between them.

The chain uses TRBV2 and TRBJ1-2; D perhaps matches TRBD1 (5 bases). CDR3 length equals 13 residues. V lost 3 bases and J 8 bases, leaving 13 bases between the germline ends. Germline V CDR1 and CDR2: SNHLY, FYNNEI. CDR3 bases: TGTGCCAGCAGTGAGGTTGGGGGGAGAGGCTACACCTTC. It is translated as CASSEVGGRGYTF.

This chain connects TRBV5-1 to TRBJ2-7, with 8 bases aligning to TRBD2. The CDR3 loop spans 15 amino acids. V lost 0 bases and J lost 1; bases outside the gene matches: 3. The germline gives CDR1 SGHRS, CDR2 YFSETQ. CDR3 coding DNA: TGCGCCAGCAGCTTGGGACTAGCGCAATCCTACGAGCAGTACTTC. Translation gives CASSLGLAQSYEQYF. The full variable domain, in which reference TRBV5-1 and TRBJ2-7 provide the parts outside the CDR3, is KAGVTQTPRYLIKTRGQQVTLSCSPISGHRSVSWYQQTPGQGLQFLFEYFSETQRNKGNFPGRFSGRQFSNSRSEMNVSTLELGDSALYLCASSLGLAQSYEQYFGPGTRLTVT.

This rearrangement joins TRBV7-2 to TRBJ1-1; possibly TRBD1 for D (5 bases). Looked up from germline, CDR1 is SGHTA and CDR2 is FQGNSA. This CDR3 region has 13 residues. V shed 5 bases and J shed 12 bases, with 19 bases lying between them. Here the CDR3 reads CASSIGGGIETFF. In DNA form, the CDR3 reads TGTGCCAGCAGCATTGGTGGGGGGATCGAGACTTTCTTT. Filled out from reference TRBV7-2 and TRBJ1-1, the complete variable domain reads GAGVSQSPSNKVTEKGKDVELRCDPISGHTALYWYRQSLGQGLEFLIYFQGNSAPDKSGLPSDRFSAERTGGSVSTLTIQRTQQEDSAVYLCASSIGGGIETFFGQGTRLTVV.

This clonotype showed up just a few times. The chain is built from TRBV2 and TRBJ1-2; perhaps TRBD1 as D (5 bases). Germline loops: CDR1 SNHLY, CDR2 FYNNEI. The length of the CDR3 is 14 residues. Trimming took 8 bases from V and 4 from J, leaving 17 bases between them. In DNA form, the CDR3 reads TGTGCCAGCGGATATAGGGAGGGGAGCTATGGCTACACCTTC. Its protein product is CASGYREGSYGYTF.

V is TRBV6-5 and J is TRBJ1-5; D may be TRBD1 (5 bases). V lost 4 bases and J lost 4, with 14 bases in between. CDR1 and CDR2 from the germline V gene are MNHEY and SVGAGI. CDR3 size: 15 residues. The CDR3 protein is CASSSFGGTNQPQHF. The CDR3 nucleotides are TGTGCCAGCAGTTCCTTTGGGGGGACGAATCAGCCCCAGCATTTT.

The chain recombines TRBV19 with TRBJ1-1; TRBD1 agrees at 8 bases. V lost 9 bases to trimming and J lost 8 bases; unmatched junction nucleotides: 17. Per the germline V gene, CDR1 is LNHDA and CDR2 is SQIVND (reference sequence). This CDR3 spans 15 amino acids. The CDR3 loop reads CASGQGGVGEGEAFF. CDR3 DNA sequence: TGTGCCAGCGGACAGGGCGGTGTCGGGGAAGGCGAAGCTTTCTTT. Filled out from reference TRBV19 and TRBJ1-1, the complete variable domain reads DGGITQSPKYLFRKEGQNVTLSCEQNLNHDAMYWYRQDPGQGLRLIYYSQIVNDFQKGDIAEGYSVSREKKESFPLTVTSAQKNPTAFYLCASGQGGVGEGEAFFGQGTRLTVV.

The sample holds many counts of this clonotype. This chain joins TRBV12-3 or TRBV12-4 and TRBJ1-1, with 7 bases identical to TRBD1. The ends lost 9 bases at V and 1 base at J; junction bases unmatched: 8. The CDR3 has 14 residues. The CDR3 sequence is CASSPWTGNTEAFF. CDR3 DNA sequence: TGTGCCAGTAGTCCGTGGACAGGGAACACTGAAGCTTTCTTT.

J is TRBJ2-2 and V is TRBV6-6; D gene ambiguous. Germline CDR1 reads MNHNY; CDR2 reads SVGAGI (reference sequence). The V end was cut by 9 bases, the J end by 3 bases, with 14 bases between. CDR3 size: 14 residues. The CDR3 reads CARRTRLYTGELFF. The CDR3 DNA reads as TGTGCCAGAAGGACCCGATTATACACCGGGGAGCTGTTTTTT.

This clonotype appeared many times. J is TRBJ2-7 and V is TRBV25-1, with no clear D. Trimming cost V 3 bases and J 3 bases, with 3 bases left between them. This CDR3 is 11 amino acids long. Germline CDR1 is MGHDK and CDR2 is SYGVNS. In DNA, the CDR3 is TGTGCCAGCAGTGACCACTACGAGCAGTACTTC. Encoded protein: CASSDHYEQYF.

The V call is TRBV25-1, the J call TRBJ1-5; D is ambiguous. CDR3 length equals 15 residues. Germline V lookup: CDR1 MGHDK, CDR2 SYGVNS. Trimming cost V 6 bases and J 0 bases, with 12 bases left between them. The CDR3, as DNA: TGTGCCAGCAGCCTGACCTTCCATAGCAATCAGCCCCAGCATTTT. It encodes CASSLTFHSNQPQHF. The variable domain in full, with the rest retrieved from reference TRBV25-1 and TRBJ1-5, is EADIYQTPRYLVIGTGKKITLECSQTMGHDKMYWYQQDPGMELHLIHYSYGVNSTEKGDLSSESTVSRIRTEHFPLTLESARPSHTSQYLCASSLTFHSNQPQHFGDGTRLSIL.

V gene TRBV5-1 combines with J gene TRBJ1-4, with a possible D match to TRBD1 (5 bases). This CDR3 spans 17 amino acids. Trimming took off 2 bases at V and 0 bases at J, with 14 bases between the two ends. Germline loops: CDR1 SGHRS, CDR2 YFSETQ. CDR3 amino acids: CASSLSGRVATNEKLFF. The DNA for the CDR3 is TGCGCCAGCAGCTTATCGGGCAGGGTCGCAACTAATGAAAAACTGTTTTTT.

A remark on this clonotype: A read error may be the cause here, since a much bigger clone is one base away. This chain joins TRBV7-9 and TRBJ2-7, with TRBD1 matching 7 bases. The CDR3 contains 13 residues. CDR1 and CDR2 from the germline V gene are SEHNR and FQNEAQ (reference sequence). CDR3: CAISPDRAQEQYF. CDR3 DNA: TGTGCCATCAGCCCAGACAGGGCCCAGGAGCAGTACTTC. Full variable domain (remainder filled in from reference TRBV7-9 and TRBJ2-7): DTGVSQNPRHKITKRGQNVTFRCDPISEHNRLYWYRQTLGQGPEFLTYFQNEAQLEKSRLLSDRFSAERPKGSFSTLEIQRTEQGDSAMYLCAISPDRAQEQYFGPGTRLTVT.

This clonotype appeared many times. This rearrangement joins TRBV29-1 to TRBJ2-2, with a tentative D call TRBD2 (5 bases). Trimming took off 3 bases at V and 5 bases at J, with 13 bases between the two ends. The CDR3 runs to 14 residues. In germline, CDR1 is SQVTM, CDR2 ANQGSEA. Here the CDR3 DNA reads TGCAGCGTTGATCGGGAAGGTGCGACCGGGGAGCTGTTTTTT. It encodes CSVDREGATGELFF.

This clonotype was observed a few times. The V gene is TRBV19, the J gene TRBJ1-2, with 10 bases that match TRBD1. This CDR3 region has 15 residues. Germline CDR1 is LNHDA and CDR2 is SQIVND (reference sequence). V lost 7 bases and J lost 10; bases outside the gene matches: 15. The CDR3 DNA sequence: TGTGCCAGTACCGGTTCCGGGACAGGGGTCTTTGACTACACCTTC. It yields the protein CASTGSGTGVFDYTF.

Concerning this clonotype: A read error is possible here, since a much larger clone lies one base away. This sequence joins TRBV2 and TRBJ2-7; D might be TRBD1 or TRBD2, each matching 5 bases. Between the trimmed V and J ends, which lost 1 base and 3 bases, there was a span of 13 bases. CDR3 size: 15 residues. Germline V CDR1 and CDR2: SNHLY, FYNNEI. The CDR3 is CASSEGPGAFYEQYF. Written as DNA, the CDR3 is TGTGCCAGCAGTGAAGGGCCCGGGGCCTTCTACGAGCAGTACTTC.

This clonotype was observed at least ten times. The chain carries TRBV9 and TRBJ2-5, with a possible D match to TRBD1 (5 bases). The ends were cut back, 5 bases at V and 3 bases at J, with 17 bases in the middle. Germline V CDR1 and CDR2: SGDLS, YYNGEE. This CDR3 spans 15 amino acids. CDR3 sequence reads: CASSPQDGREETQYF. The CDR3 nucleotides read TGTGCCAGCAGTCCTCAGGACGGCAGGGAAGAGACCCAGTACTTC.